This T cell receptor (beta chain) stems from a study of shared clonotypes between healthy human individuals. Study results and limitations: Measured sharing among donors was expected to vary with sequencing depth. Donors were few, which limited the genetic and exposure-history diversity represented.

Germline-derived CDR1 and CDR2 are GTSNPN and SVGIG (reference sequence). This CDR3 has 11 residues. With 4 bases removed from V and 7 bases from J, the gap between germline ends came to 8 bases. It was on ten immunoSEQ deep assay plates that unsorted PBMC DNA was sequenced. The repertoire was sequenced with immunoSEQ multiplex PCR; TCRdb's copy has only in-frame clones and lacks some. This sample has hundreds of thousands of clones, with around 78% found just once. Details on this clone: Its antigen remains unknown.

The TCR comes from a woman aged 40 to 50 in good health. Some clones in this sample may be carry-over from other donors' samples. The sequenced material came from PBMCs. The chain couples TRBV30 to TRBJ2-1; no clear D. The CDR3 DNA sequence: TGTGCCTGGAAACGGGCAAATGAGCAGTTCTTC. Protein product: CAWKRANEQFF.